The T cell receptor beta chain under discussion was sequenced for a study of T cell repertoires in cytomegalovirus infection. In the study overall: TCR beta signatures that were public indicated CMV infection and matching HLA type. Study-wide findings and caveats: Summed public TCR beta family frequency identified CMV carriers bearing the relevant HLA. Across the ex vivo response, the dominant clonotypes were HLA-C-restricted CMV-specific TCR beta clonotypes.

Each CDR3 protein is one row after TCRdb ran MiXCR on the reads. The sample yields under 600,000 distinct CDR3 sequences, 15% to 20% seen once. Comments on this clonotype: Its antigen is unknown.

The TCR originated in a human donor in good health (CMV status not recorded). Some clones in this sample may be carry-over from other donors' samples. Input material: CD8+ T cells from PBMCs.

The DNA for the CDR3 is TGCGCCAGCAGCCAAGACGGACAGAGTGAAGCTTTCTTT. This translates into CASSQDGQSEAFF. The chain combines TRBV4-1 with TRBJ1-1, with a possible D match to TRBD1 (6 bases). The V end lost 0 bases, the J end lost 7 bases, and 9 bases lay between the germline ends. Germline V CDR1 and CDR2: MGHRA, YSYEKL. The CDR3 is 13 residues long.